The clone carrying this T cell receptor (beta chain) showed up just a few times. Its specificity is unknown. This beta chain is an off-target read within a library intended for alpha chains, so its frequency means little. These data originate in a study of spatial heterogeneity in lung cancer. Broader study findings: Mutation tallies in tumors tracked expanded intratumoral alpha and beta TCR counts.

Regarding time point: sample taken at primary tumor resection. CDR1 and CDR2 (germline): SNHLY, FYNNEI. V shed 4 bases, J shed 5 bases, and the junction held 7 bases outside the gene matches. The CDR3 runs 15 residues. From the 5' RACE reads, TCRdb called clonotypes with MiXCR, one entry per CDR3 protein. The repertoire has some 9,300 distinct CDR3 sequences, roughly 51% of them found once; the top ten carry 25% to 30%. This chain joins TRBV2 and TRBJ2-2; 7 nucleotides agree with TRBD1. This receptor was obtained from a female donor with early-stage non-small cell lung cancer. The sequencing here drew on lung tumor tissue, taken at surgery. Here the CDR3 reads CASSAWTGFTGELFF. The CDR3 DNA reads as TGTGCCAGCAGTGCTTGGACAGGATTTACCGGGGAGCTGTTTTTT.